The 15 T cell receptor beta chains reported below all come from one sample, sequenced in a study of cytomegalovirus exposure and HLA in healthy donors. 13 Jbeta primers and 60 Vbeta primers were used for the PCR. Only in-frame clones appear in the TCRdb table, and some are missing; sequencing was by immunoSEQ multiplex PCR. Counted here are under 250,000 clones, 80% to 90% occurring once; the ten biggest clones make up around 0.22%. Sequenced sample: PBMCs. These receptors all stem from a girl aged 2 to 9 in good health and CMV-seronegative.

This chain joins TRBV6-1 and TRBJ2-4, with TRBD1 matching over 9 bases. Germline V CDR1 and CDR2: MNHNS, SASEGT. J gave up 5 bases and V 6 bases, and 2 bases lay outside the gene matches. The CDR3 length is 13 residues. CDR3 nucleotides: TGTGCCAGCAGAAGACAGGGGGAAAACATTCAGTACTTC. Translating gives CASRRQGENIQYF.

For this clone: One junction end does not reproduce the germline sequence, and a read error may be involved. J is TRBJ1-2 and V is TRBV6-1; 10 positions match TRBD1. CDR3 length equals 14 residues. The germline V gene encodes CDR1 MNHNS and CDR2 SASEGT. In DNA form, the CDR3 reads TGTGCCAGCAGGGAAGACAGGGGGCTCAATGGCTACACCTTC. Encoded protein: CASREDRGLNGYTF.

The CDR3: CASSSVIPYEQYF. DNA for the CDR3: TGTGCCAGCAGCTCCGTAATTCCCTACGAGCAGTACTTC. The V call is TRBV5-8, the J call TRBJ2-7; no clear D gene. CDR1 is SGHTS, CDR2 YDEGEE, per germline. V dropped 3 bases and J dropped 2 bases, with 9 bases sitting between them. The CDR3 extends over 13 amino acids.

The chain carries TRBV6-6 and TRBJ1-2; TRBD1 aligns across 8 bases. Trimming took 2 bases from V and 3 from J; bases not matched to a gene: 8. CDR1 is MNHNY and CDR2 is SVGAGI in the germline V gene (reference sequence). This CDR3 is 16 amino acids long. CDR3 region: CASSYKGAGGDYGYTF. DNA for the CDR3: TGTGCCAGCAGTTACAAGGGCGCAGGGGGCGACTATGGCTACACCTTC.

The chain has TRBV29-1 and TRBJ1-1; 7 bases are a match to TRBD1. Germline loops: CDR1 SQVTM, CDR2 ANQGSEA. The ends lost 0 bases at V and 0 bases at J; junction bases unmatched: 10. The length of the CDR3 is 17 residues. Here the CDR3 reads CSVEDRQGVYMNTEAFF. CDR3 in DNA: TGCAGCGTTGAAGACCGGCAGGGGGTCTACATGAACACTGAAGCTTTCTTT.

The J gene is TRBJ1-4, the V gene TRBV18; weak D call: TRBD1 (6 bases). With 5 bases removed from V and 7 bases from J, the gap between germline ends came to 17 bases. This CDR3 spans 15 amino acids. From germline, CDR1 is KGHSH and CDR2 LQKENI. The CDR3 spells CASSESAGVGEKLFF. CDR3 in DNA: TGTGCCAGCTCAGAGAGTGCAGGGGTTGGTGAAAAACTGTTTTTT.

The chain combines TRBV4-1 with TRBJ2-5; 8 bases fit TRBD1. The V gene's germline CDR1 is MGHRA and CDR2 YSYEKL. The V and J ends lost 4 bases and 2 bases, in that order; junction bases with no gene match: 6. The CDR3 runs 15 residues. In DNA form, the CDR3 reads TGCGCCAGCAGCCGTAGGACAGGGCAGCAAGAGACCCAGTACTTC. It codes for CASSRRTGQQETQYF.

This clone turned up a few times. CDR3 sequence (DNA): TGTGCCAGCAGTGAATGGGGAGGTGGCGAGACCCAGTACTTC. Protein: CASSEWGGGETQYF. The J gene is TRBJ2-5, the V gene TRBV6-1, with D possibly TRBD2 on 6 matching bases. Germline V gene sequence: CDR1 MNHNS, CDR2 SASEGT. The ends were cut back, 2 bases at V and 5 bases at J, with 12 bases in the middle. The CDR3 runs to 14 residues.

Points on this clone: The same CDR3 is also encoded by other DNA sequences in this sample. The chain joins TRBV6-6 to TRBJ2-1; D is perhaps TRBD2 (5 bases). Germline V lookup: CDR1 MNHNY, CDR2 SVGAGI (reference sequence). This CDR3 spans 15 amino acids. Between the trimmed V and J ends, which lost 2 bases and 1 base, there was a span of 9 bases. The CDR3 sequence: CASSYGGSSYNEQFF. For the CDR3, the DNA is TGTGCCAGCAGTTACGGCGGGTCGTCCTACAATGAGCAGTTCTTC.

V gene TRBV6-1 combines with J gene TRBJ2-7; TRBD2 aligns across 13 bases. V shed 10 bases and J 6 bases; nucleotides not matched to a gene: 12. The CDR3 contains 15 residues. Per germline, CDR1 MNHNS and CDR2 SASEGT. As DNA, the CDR3 is TGTGCCACCCCGGGACTAGCGGGGATCTGGGGCGAGCAGTACTTC. Protein: CATPGLAGIWGEQYF.

The rearrangement uses TRBV5-1 and TRBJ1-1, with D tentatively TRBD1 (5 bases). Germline V gene lookup returns CDR1 SGHRS and CDR2 YFSETQ. The CDR3 has 15 residues. V was pared by 4 bases and J by 1 base, with 14 bases between. The CDR3 DNA sequence: TGCGCCAGCAGCGCTTCGGACAACCCGAACACTGAAGCTTTCTTT. Protein product: CASSASDNPNTEAFF.

This chain uses TRBV2 with TRBJ2-2, with 9 bases identical to TRBD2. The CDR3 is 15 residues long. J gave up 4 bases and V 8 bases, and 8 bases lay outside the gene matches. CDR1 and CDR2 from the germline V gene are SNHLY and FYNNEI. In DNA, the CDR3 is TGTGCCAGCCTCAGGGCGGGAGGGGTCACCGGGGAGCTGTTTTTT. Its protein product is CASLRAGGVTGELFF.

The chain recombines TRBV7-9 with TRBJ2-5, with 8 bases lining up with TRBD2. With 1 base clipped from V and 5 bases from J, the junction kept 12 bases outside the gene matches. The CDR3 sequence is 17 residues long. Germline V lookup: CDR1 SEHNR, CDR2 FQNEAQ (reference sequence). Here the CDR3 DNA reads TGTGCCAGCAGCTTAGGGCTCAGCGGGGGAGTACTGGAGACCCAGTACTTC. Translation gives CASSLGLSGGVLETQYF.

The chain uses TRBV29-1 and TRBJ2-7; maybe TRBD2 (6 bases). Trimming pared 2 bases from V and 6 bases from J, leaving 11 bases between. Looked up from germline, CDR1 is SQVTM and CDR2 is ANQGSEA. The length of the CDR3 is 12 residues. The CDR3 is CSVERRRGEQYF. CDR3 in DNA: TGCAGCGTTGAACGGCGGAGGGGCGAGCAGTACTTC.

This clone was seen only a few times. The genes are TRBV4-1 and TRBJ2-1, with D maybe TRBD2 (6 bases). Trimming left V 1 base short and J 10 bases short, with 17 bases between. The CDR3 is 15 amino acids. Germline lookup yields CDR1 MGHRA and CDR2 YSYEKL. The CDR3 nucleotides read TGCGCCAGCAGCCAAGGGACTAAAAAGTGGGAGGAGCAGTTCTTC. Amino acids: CASSQGTKKWEEQFF.